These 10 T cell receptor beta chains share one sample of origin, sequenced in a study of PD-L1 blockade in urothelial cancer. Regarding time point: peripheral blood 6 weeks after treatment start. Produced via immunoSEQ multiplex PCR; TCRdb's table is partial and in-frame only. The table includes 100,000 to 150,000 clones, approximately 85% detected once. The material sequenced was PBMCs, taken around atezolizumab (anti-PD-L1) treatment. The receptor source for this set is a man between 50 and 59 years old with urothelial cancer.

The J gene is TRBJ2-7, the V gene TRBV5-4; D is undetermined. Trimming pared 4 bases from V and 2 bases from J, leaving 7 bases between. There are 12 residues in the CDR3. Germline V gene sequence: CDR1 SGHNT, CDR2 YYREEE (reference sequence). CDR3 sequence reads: CASSIDTYEQYF. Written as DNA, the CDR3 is TGTGCCAGCAGCATCGACACCTACGAGCAGTACTTC.

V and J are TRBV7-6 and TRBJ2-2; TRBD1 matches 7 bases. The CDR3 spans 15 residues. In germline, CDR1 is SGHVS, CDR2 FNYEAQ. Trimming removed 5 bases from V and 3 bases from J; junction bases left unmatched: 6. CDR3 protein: CASSKGQFDTGELFF. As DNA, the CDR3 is TGTGCCAGCAGCAAGGGACAGTTTGACACCGGGGAGCTGTTTTTT.

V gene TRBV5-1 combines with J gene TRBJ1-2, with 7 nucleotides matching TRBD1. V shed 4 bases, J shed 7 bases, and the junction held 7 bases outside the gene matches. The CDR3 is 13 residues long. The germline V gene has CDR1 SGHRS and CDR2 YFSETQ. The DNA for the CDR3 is TGCGCCAGCAGCGCTGTAGGGGACAGTGGCTACACCTTC. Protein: CASSAVGDSGYTF.

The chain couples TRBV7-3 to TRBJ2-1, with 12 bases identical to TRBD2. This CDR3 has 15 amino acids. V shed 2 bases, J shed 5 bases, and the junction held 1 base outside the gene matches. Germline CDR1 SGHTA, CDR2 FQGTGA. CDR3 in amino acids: CASSLLAGGDNEQFF. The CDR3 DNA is TGTGCCAGCAGCTTACTAGCGGGGGGGGACAATGAGCAGTTCTTC.

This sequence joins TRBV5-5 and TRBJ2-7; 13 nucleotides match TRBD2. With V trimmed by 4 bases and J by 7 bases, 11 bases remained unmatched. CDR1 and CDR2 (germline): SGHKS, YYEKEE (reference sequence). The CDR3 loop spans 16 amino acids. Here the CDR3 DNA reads TGTGCCAGCAGCCCCCAAGGACTAGCGGGAGTGTGGGAGCAGTACTTC. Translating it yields CASSPQGLAGVWEQYF. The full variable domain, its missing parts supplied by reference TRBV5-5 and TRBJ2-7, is DAGVTQSPTHLIKTRGQQVTLRCSPISGHKSVSWYQQVLGQGPQFIFQYYEKEERGRGNFPDRFSARQFPNYSSELNVNALLLGDSALYLCASSPQGLAGVWEQYFGPGTRLTVT.

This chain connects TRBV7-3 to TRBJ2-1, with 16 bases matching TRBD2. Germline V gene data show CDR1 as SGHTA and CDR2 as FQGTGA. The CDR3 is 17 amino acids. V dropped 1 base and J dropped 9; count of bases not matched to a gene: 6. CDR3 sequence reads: CASSLRGTSGRGAEQFF. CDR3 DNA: TGTGCCAGCAGCTTAAGGGGGACTAGCGGGAGGGGAGCTGAGCAGTTCTTC.

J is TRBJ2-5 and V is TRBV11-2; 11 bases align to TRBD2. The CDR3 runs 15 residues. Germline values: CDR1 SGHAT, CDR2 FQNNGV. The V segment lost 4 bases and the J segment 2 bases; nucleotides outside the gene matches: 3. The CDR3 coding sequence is TGTGCCAGCAGCTCACTAGCGGGGGTACAAGAGACCCAGTACTTC. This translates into CASSSLAGVQETQYF.

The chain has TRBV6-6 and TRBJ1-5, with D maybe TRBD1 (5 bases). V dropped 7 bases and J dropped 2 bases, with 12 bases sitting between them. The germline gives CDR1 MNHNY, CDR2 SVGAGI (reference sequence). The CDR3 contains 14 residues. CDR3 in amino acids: CASNHDRGNQPQHF. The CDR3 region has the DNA TGTGCCAGCAACCACGACAGAGGCAATCAGCCCCAGCATTTT.

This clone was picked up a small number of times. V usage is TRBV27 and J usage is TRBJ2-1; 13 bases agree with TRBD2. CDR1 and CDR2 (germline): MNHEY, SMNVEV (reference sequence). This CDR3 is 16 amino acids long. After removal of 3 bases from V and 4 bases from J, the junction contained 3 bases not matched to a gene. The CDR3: CASSLVGLAGYNEQFF. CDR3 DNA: TGTGCCAGCAGTTTGGTGGGACTAGCGGGGTACAATGAGCAGTTCTTC.

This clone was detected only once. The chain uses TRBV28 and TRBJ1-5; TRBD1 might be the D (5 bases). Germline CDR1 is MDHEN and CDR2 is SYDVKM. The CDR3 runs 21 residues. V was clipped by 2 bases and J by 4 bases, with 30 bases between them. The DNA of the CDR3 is TGTGCCAGCAGTTTAGGACAAATAGACCGCCCCGGGCAGGCAGTTAATCAGCCCCAGCATTTT. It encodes CASSLGQIDRPGQAVNQPQHF.